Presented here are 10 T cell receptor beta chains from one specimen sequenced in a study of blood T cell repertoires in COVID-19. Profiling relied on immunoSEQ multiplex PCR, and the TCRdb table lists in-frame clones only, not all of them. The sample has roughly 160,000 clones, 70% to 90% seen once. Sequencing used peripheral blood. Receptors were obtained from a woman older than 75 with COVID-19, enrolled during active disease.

The CDR3 coding sequence is TGTGCCAGCAGCCAAGATCTATCGGCAGGGGGGTACCAAGAGACCCAGTACTTC. The encoded protein is CASSQDLSAGGYQETQYF. J is TRBJ2-5 and V is TRBV4-2; possible D gene TRBD1, 7 bases. This CDR3 comprises 18 residues. Trimming removed 0 bases at V and 0 bases at J, with 17 bases between. Germline V CDR1 and CDR2: LGHNA, YNFKEQ.

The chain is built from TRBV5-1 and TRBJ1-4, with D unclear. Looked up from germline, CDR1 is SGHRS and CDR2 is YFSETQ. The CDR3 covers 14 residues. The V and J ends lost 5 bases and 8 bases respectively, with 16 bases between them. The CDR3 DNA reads TGCGCCAGCAGAGCAGAGGCTTGGGTCGAAAAACTGTTTTTT. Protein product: CASRAEAWVEKLFF.

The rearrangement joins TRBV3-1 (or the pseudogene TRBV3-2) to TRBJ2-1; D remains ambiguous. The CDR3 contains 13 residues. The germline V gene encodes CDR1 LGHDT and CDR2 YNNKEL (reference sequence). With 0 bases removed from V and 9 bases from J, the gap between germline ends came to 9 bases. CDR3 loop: CASSQDGRFEQFF. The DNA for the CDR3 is TGTGCCAGCAGCCAAGATGGGCGTTTTGAGCAGTTCTTC.

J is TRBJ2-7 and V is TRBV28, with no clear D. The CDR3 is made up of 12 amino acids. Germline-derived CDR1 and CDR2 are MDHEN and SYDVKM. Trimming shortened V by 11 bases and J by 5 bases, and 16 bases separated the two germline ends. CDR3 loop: CAYSSGPHEQYF. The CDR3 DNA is TGTGCCTACAGTAGTGGGCCCCACGAGCAGTACTTC.

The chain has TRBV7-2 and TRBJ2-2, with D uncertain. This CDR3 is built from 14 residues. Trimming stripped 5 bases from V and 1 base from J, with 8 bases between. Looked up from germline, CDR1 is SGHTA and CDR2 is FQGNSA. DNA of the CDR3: TGTGCCAGCAGCCTTAGCCGGAACACCGGGGAGCTGTTTTTT. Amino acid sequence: CASSLSRNTGELFF.

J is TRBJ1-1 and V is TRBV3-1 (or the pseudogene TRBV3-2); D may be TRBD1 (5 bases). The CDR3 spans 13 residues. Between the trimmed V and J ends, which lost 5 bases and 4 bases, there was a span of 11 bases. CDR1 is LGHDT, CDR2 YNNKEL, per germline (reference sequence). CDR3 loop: CASSNYRGTEAFF. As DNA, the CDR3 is TGTGCCAGCAGCAACTATAGGGGCACTGAAGCTTTCTTT.

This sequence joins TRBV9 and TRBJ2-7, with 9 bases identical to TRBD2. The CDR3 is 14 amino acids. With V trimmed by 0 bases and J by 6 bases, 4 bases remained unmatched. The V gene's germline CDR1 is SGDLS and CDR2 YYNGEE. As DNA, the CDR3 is TGTGCCAGCAGCGTAGGGACTAGCGCTGTCGAGCAGTACTTC. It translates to CASSVGTSAVEQYF.

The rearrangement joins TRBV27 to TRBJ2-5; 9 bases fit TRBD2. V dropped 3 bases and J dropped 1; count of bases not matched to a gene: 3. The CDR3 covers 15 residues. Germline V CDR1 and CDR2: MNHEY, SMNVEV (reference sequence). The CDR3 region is CASSLGGGAQETQYF. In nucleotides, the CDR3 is TGTGCCAGCAGTTTGGGCGGGGGGGCCCAAGAGACCCAGTACTTC.

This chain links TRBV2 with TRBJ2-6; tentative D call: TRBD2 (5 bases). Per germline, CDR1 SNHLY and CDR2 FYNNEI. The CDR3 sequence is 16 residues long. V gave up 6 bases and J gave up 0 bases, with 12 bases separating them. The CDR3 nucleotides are TGTGCCAGCAGGCCCTTTGGACTCTCTGGGGCCAACGTCCTGACTTTC. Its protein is CASRPFGLSGANVLTF.

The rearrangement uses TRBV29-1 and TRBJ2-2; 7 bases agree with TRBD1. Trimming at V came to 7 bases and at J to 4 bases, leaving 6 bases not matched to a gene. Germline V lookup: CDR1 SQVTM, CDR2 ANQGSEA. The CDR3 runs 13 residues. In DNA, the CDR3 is TGCAGCGGTCGGACAGGTAGCACCGGGGAGCTGTTTTTT. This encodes CSGRTGSTGELFF.